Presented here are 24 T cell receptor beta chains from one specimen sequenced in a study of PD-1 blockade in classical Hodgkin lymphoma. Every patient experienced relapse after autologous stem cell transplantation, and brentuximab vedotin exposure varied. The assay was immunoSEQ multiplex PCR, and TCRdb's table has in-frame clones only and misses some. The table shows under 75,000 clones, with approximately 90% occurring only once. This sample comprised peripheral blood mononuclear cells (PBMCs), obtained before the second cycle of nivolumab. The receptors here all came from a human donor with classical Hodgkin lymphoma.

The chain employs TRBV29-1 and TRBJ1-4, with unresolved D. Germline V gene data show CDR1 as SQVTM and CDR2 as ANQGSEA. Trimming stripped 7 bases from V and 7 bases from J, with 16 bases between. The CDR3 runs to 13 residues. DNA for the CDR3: TGCAGCGCCGAAGGAGATCTCGGTGAAAAACTGTTTTTT. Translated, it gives CSAEGDLGEKLFF.

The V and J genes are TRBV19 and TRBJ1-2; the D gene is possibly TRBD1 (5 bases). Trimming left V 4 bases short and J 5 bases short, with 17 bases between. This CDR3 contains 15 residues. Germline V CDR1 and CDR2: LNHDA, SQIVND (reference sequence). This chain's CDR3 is CASSKRDRTFYGYTF. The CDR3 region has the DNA TGTGCCAGTAGTAAGCGGGACCGAACCTTTTATGGCTACACCTTC.

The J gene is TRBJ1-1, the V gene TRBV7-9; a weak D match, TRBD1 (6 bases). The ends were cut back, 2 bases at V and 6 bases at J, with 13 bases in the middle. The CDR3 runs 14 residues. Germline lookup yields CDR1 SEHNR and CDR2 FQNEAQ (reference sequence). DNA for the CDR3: TGTGCCAGCAGCTTACAGGGGTTATTGGCTGAAGCTTTCTTT. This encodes CASSLQGLLAEAFF.

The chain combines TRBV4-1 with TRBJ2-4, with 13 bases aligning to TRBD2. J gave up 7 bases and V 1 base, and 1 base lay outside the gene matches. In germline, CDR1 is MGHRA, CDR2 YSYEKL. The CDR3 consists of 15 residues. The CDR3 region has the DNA TGCGCCAGCAGCCAAGTGACTAGCGGGGGGAACATTCAGTACTTC. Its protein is CASSQVTSGGNIQYF.

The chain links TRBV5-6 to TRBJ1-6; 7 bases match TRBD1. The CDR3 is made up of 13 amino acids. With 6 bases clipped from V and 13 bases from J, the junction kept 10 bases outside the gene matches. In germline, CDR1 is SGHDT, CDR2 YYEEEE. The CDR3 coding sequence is TGTGCCAGCACCAACAGGGGCCTCACTCCCCTCCACTTT. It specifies CASTNRGLTPLHF.

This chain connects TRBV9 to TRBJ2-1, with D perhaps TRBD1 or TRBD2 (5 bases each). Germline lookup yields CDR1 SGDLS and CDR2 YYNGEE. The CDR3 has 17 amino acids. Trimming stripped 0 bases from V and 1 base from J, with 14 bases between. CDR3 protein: CASSVGSGTPSYNEQFF. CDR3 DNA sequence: TGTGCCAGCAGCGTAGGATCCGGGACGCCTTCCTACAATGAGCAGTTCTTC.

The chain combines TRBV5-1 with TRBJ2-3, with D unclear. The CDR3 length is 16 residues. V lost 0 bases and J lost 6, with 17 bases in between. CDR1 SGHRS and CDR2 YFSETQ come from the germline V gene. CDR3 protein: CASSLVTAKGMDTQYF. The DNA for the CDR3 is TGCGCCAGCAGCTTGGTCACCGCCAAAGGGATGGATACGCAGTATTTT.

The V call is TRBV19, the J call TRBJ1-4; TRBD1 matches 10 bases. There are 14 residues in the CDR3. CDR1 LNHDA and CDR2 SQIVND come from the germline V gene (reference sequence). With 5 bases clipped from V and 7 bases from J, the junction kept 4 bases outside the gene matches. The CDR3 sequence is CASSRTGGGEKLFF. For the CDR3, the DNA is TGTGCCAGTAGTCGGACAGGGGGAGGTGAAAAACTGTTTTTT.

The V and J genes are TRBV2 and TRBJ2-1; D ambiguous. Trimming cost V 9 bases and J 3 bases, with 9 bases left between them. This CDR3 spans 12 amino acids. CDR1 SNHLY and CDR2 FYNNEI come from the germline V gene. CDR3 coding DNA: TGTGCCAGTGAAAAGGACTACAATGAGCAGTTCTTC. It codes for CASEKDYNEQFF.

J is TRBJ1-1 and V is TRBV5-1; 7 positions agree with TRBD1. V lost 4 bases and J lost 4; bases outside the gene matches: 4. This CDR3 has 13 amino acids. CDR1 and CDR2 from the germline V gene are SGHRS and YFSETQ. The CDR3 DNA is TGCGCCAGCAGCCCACAGGGGATCACTGAAGCTTTCTTT. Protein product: CASSPQGITEAFF.

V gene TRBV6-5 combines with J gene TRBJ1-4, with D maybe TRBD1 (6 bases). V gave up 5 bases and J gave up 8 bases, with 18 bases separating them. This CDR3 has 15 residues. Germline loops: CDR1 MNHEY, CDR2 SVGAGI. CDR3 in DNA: TGTGCCAGCAGTGTGGGACATCGAGGTATAGAAAAACTGTTTTTT. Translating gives CASSVGHRGIEKLFF.

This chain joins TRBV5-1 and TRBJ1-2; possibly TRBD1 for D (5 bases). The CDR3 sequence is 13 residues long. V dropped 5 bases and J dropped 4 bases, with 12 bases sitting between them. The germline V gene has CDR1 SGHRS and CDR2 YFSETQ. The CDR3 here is CASSPTGGYGYTF. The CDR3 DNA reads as TGCGCCAGCAGTCCCACGGGGGGCTATGGCTACACCTTC.

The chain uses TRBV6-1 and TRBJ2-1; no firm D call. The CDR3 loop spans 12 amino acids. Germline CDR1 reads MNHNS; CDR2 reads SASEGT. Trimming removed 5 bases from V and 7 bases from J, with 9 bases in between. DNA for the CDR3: TGTGCCAGCAGTCAGAAAGGGAATGAGCAGTTCTTC. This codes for CASSQKGNEQFF.

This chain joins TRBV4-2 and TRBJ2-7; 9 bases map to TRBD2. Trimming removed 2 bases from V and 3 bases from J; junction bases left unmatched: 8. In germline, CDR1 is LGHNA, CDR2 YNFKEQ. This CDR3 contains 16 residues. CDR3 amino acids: CASSQYPGLAVYEQYF. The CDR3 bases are TGTGCCAGCAGCCAATACCCGGGACTAGCAGTCTACGAGCAGTACTTC.

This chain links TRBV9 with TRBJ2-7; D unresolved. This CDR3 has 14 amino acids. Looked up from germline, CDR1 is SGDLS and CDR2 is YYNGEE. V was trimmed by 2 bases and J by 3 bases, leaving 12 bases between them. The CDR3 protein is CASSVSPYYYEQYF. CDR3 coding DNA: TGTGCCAGCAGCGTCAGTCCGTACTACTACGAGCAGTACTTC. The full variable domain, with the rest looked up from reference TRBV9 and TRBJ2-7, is DSGVTQTPKHLITATGQRVTLRCSPRSGDLSVYWYQQSLDQGLQFLIQYYNGEERAKGNILERFSAQQFPDLHSELNLSSLELGDSALYFCASSVSPYYYEQYFGPGTRLTVT.

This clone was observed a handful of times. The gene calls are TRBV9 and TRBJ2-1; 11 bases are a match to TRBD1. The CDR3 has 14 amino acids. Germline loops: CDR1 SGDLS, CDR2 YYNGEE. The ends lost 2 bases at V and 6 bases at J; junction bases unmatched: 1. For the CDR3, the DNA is TGTGCCAGCAGCGTCGGGACAGGGGGCAATGAGCAGTTCTTC. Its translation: CASSVGTGGNEQFF.

The CDR3 is CASSMTGEGNTEAFF. For the CDR3, the DNA is TGCGCCAGCAGCATGACAGGGGAAGGGAACACTGAAGCTTTCTTT. The genes are TRBV5-1 and TRBJ1-1, with 8 bases that match TRBD1. V gave up 4 bases and J gave up 1 base; unmatched junction bases: 6. CDR1 and CDR2 (germline): SGHRS, YFSETQ. CDR3 length equals 15 residues.

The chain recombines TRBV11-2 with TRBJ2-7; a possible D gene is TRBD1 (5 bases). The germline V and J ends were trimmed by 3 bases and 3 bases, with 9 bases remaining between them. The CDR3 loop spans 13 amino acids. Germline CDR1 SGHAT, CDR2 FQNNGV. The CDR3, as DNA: TGTGCCAGCAGCTTTGGGGCTAACTACGAGCAGTACTTC. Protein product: CASSFGANYEQYF.

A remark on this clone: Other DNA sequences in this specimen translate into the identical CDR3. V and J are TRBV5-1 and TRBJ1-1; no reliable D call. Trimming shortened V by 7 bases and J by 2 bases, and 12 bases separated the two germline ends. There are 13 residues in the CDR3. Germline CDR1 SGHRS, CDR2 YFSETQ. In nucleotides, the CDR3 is TGCGCCAGCCGGCAAAGCCCTAACACTGAAGCTTTCTTT. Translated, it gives CASRQSPNTEAFF. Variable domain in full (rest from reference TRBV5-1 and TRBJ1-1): KAGVTQTPRYLIKTRGQQVTLSCSPISGHRSVSWYQQTPGQGLQFLFEYFSETQRNKGNFPGRFSGRQFSNSRSEMNVSTLELGDSALYLCASRQSPNTEAFFGQGTRLTVV.

The CDR3 protein is CASSSEGNYGYTF. CDR3 sequence (DNA): TGTGCCAGCAGCTCGGAGGGCAACTATGGCTACACCTTC. The chain links TRBV7-8 to TRBJ1-2; D not resolved. V lost 4 bases and J 2 bases, leaving 8 bases between the germline ends. The CDR3 has 13 amino acids. Per germline, CDR1 SGHVS and CDR2 FQNEAQ.

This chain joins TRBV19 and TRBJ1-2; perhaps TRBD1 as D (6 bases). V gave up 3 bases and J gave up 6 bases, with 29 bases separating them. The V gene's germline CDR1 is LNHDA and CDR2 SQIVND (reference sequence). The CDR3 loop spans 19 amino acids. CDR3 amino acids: CASSISISQGSFDKDGYTF. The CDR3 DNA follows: TGTGCCAGTAGTATTAGTATTAGTCAGGGGTCGTTTGATAAGGATGGCTACACCTTC.

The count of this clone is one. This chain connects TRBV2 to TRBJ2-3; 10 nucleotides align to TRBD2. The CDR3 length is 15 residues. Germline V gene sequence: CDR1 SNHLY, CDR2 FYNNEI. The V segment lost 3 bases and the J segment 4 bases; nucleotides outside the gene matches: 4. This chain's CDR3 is CASSDLAGEADTQYF. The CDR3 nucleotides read TGTGCCAGCAGTGATCTAGCGGGGGAGGCAGATACGCAGTATTTT.

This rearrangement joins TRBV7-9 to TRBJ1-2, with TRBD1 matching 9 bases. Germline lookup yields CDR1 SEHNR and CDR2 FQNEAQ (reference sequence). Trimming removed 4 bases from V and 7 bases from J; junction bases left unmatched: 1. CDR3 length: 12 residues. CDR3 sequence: CASSSGQGGYTF. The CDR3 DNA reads TGTGCCAGCAGCTCGGGACAGGGTGGCTACACCTTC.

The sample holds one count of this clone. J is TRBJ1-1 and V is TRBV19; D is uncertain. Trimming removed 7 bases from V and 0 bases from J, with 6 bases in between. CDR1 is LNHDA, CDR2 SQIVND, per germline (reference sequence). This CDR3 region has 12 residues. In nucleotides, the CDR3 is TGTGCCAGTAAACGTGTGAACACTGAAGCTTTCTTT. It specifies CASKRVNTEAFF.